These 22 T cell receptor beta chains originate from one sample sequenced in a study of T cell responses to AZD1222 COVID-19 vaccine. Produced via immunoSEQ multiplex PCR; TCRdb's table is partial and in-frame only. The data contain 140,000 or so clones, under 95% of them seen just once; the ten biggest clones take up 7% to 9%. The sample here was peripheral blood, taken 28 days after the second dose of the MenACWY control vaccine. These receptors were taken from an adult who received the MenACWY meningococcal vaccine as a control.

The sample holds one count of this clone. This chain joins TRBV11-2 and TRBJ1-6; D not certain. Looked up from germline, CDR1 is SGHAT and CDR2 is FQNNGV. V was pared by 6 bases and J by 7 bases, with 13 bases between. The CDR3 is 14 residues long. The CDR3 coding sequence is TGTGCCAGCAGTCGCGGGGTGGGCAATTCACCCCTCCACTTT. The encoded protein is CASSRGVGNSPLHF.

The J gene is TRBJ2-3, the V gene TRBV7-6; D is undetermined. The CDR3 is made up of 13 amino acids. V lost 1 base to trimming and J lost 5 bases, with 7 bases between them. The germline gives CDR1 SGHVS, CDR2 FNYEAQ. The CDR3 is CASSLGGRDTQYF. The CDR3 coding sequence is TGTGCCAGCAGCTTAGGAGGAAGAGATACGCAGTATTTT.

The chain links TRBV7-6 to TRBJ1-6; TRBD1 agrees at 7 bases. Looked up from germline, CDR1 is SGHVS and CDR2 is FNYEAQ. V dropped 6 bases and J dropped 7; count of bases not matched to a gene: 6. The CDR3 is 14 residues long. CDR3 in amino acids: CASRTGTANSPLHF. Written as DNA, the CDR3 is TGTGCCAGCAGGACCGGGACAGCAAATTCACCCCTCCACTTT.

The chain combines TRBV3-1 (or the pseudogene TRBV3-2) with TRBJ2-2; D call uncertain. The V end was cut by 1 base, the J end by 1 base, with 19 bases between. CDR3 size: 19 residues. Germline lookup yields CDR1 LGHDT and CDR2 YNNKEL (reference sequence). For the CDR3, the DNA is TGTGCCAGCAGCCAAGGGTCCGAGATCGTTAGGAGGAACACCGGGGAGCTGTTTTTT. It codes for CASSQGSEIVRRNTGELFF.

J is TRBJ2-7 and V is TRBV5-1; the match to TRBD1 covers 7 bases. V trimming: 4 bases; J trimming: 1 base; junction bases outside the gene matches: 2. In germline, CDR1 is SGHRS, CDR2 YFSETQ. The CDR3 loop spans 13 amino acids. This chain's CDR3 is CASSRDRSYEQYF. The CDR3 DNA reads TGCGCCAGCAGCCGGGACAGATCCTACGAGCAGTACTTC.

The chain combines TRBV6-6 with TRBJ1-3; 7 bases are shared with TRBD1. CDR1 MNHNY and CDR2 SVGAGI come from the germline V gene (reference sequence). V lost 5 bases and J lost 0; bases outside the gene matches: 10. The CDR3 loop spans 17 amino acids. CDR3 in DNA: TGTGCCAGCAGTCAACGGACAGGAATGAACTCTGGAAACACCATATATTTT. Amino acids: CASSQRTGMNSGNTIYF.

This sequence joins TRBV7-8 and TRBJ2-7; D is perhaps TRBD2 (5 bases). Trimming shortened V by 1 base and J by 3 bases, and 10 bases separated the two germline ends. Germline CDR1 SGHVS, CDR2 FQNEAQ. The length of the CDR3 is 14 residues. CDR3 region: CASSLGGTSYEQYF. The CDR3 DNA follows: TGTGCCAGCAGCTTAGGGGGAACTAGCTACGAGCAGTACTTC.

The chain employs TRBV4-3 and TRBJ2-3, with TRBD2 as a possible D gene (5 bases). The V gene's germline CDR1 is LGHNA and CDR2 YSLEER. V lost 2 bases and J lost 0, with 12 bases in between. This CDR3 spans 16 amino acids. The CDR3 DNA is TGCGCCAGCAGCCAATCGGTAGCGCTCAGCACAGATACGCAGTATTTT. Protein product: CASSQSVALSTDTQYF.

V usage is TRBV29-1 and J usage is TRBJ1-2; no clear D. Germline V lookup: CDR1 SQVTM, CDR2 ANQGSEA. The CDR3 runs 12 residues. The CDR3 region has the DNA TGCACCACGGGTGAGGTGGACTATGGCTACACCTTC. It yields the protein CTTGEVDYGYTF. The whole variable domain, filled in from reference TRBV29-1 and TRBJ1-2, reads SAVISQKPSRDICQRGTSLTIQCQVDSQVTMMFWYRQQPGQSLTLIATANQGSEATYESGFVIDKFPISRPNLTFSTLTVSNMSPEDSSIYLCTTGEVDYGYTFGSGTRLTVV.

This chain connects TRBV28 to TRBJ2-7, with D tentatively TRBD2 (5 bases). Trimming pared 3 bases from V and 1 base from J, leaving 19 bases between. The CDR3 runs 17 residues. Germline V gene lookup returns CDR1 MDHEN and CDR2 SYDVKM. The CDR3 nucleotides read TGTGCCAGCAGTTTTTTCGGTACTAGGGAGAGGTCCTACGAGCAGTACTTC. Its translation: CASSFFGTRERSYEQYF. Supplemented by reference TRBV28 and TRBJ2-7, the full variable domain reads DVKVTQSSRYLVKRTGEKVFLECVQDMDHENMFWYRQDPGLGLRLIYFSYDVKMKEKGDIPEGYSVSREKKERFSLILESASTNQTSMYLCASSFFGTRERSYEQYFGPGTRLTVT.

This chain connects TRBV6-5 to TRBJ1-2; TRBD1 is a possible D gene (6 bases). This CDR3 spans 12 amino acids. Trimming took off 5 bases at V and 2 bases at J, with 6 bases between the two ends. Germline V gene sequence: CDR1 MNHEY, CDR2 SVGAGI. CDR3 DNA: TGTGCCAGCAGTACAGGGAACTATGGCTACACCTTC. Amino acids: CASSTGNYGYTF.

The sample holds one count of this clone. The J gene is TRBJ2-1, the V gene TRBV4-1; possibly TRBD1 or TRBD2 for D (6 bases each). The CDR3 totals 16 residues. V was pared by 0 bases and J by 5 bases, with 14 bases between. Germline CDR1 MGHRA, CDR2 YSYEKL. The CDR3 here is CASSQERGALNNEQFF. DNA for the CDR3: TGCGCCAGCAGCCAAGAAAGGGGGGCCCTGAACAATGAGCAGTTCTTC.

A remark on this clone: The same CDR3 is also encoded by other DNA sequences in this sample. The rearrangement links TRBV28 to TRBJ2-5; 7 bases fit TRBD1. The CDR3 spans 13 residues. J gave up 2 bases and V 6 bases, and 3 bases lay outside the gene matches. Looked up from germline, CDR1 is MDHEN and CDR2 is SYDVKM. The CDR3 is CASRGTAQETQYF. The CDR3 DNA follows: TGTGCCAGCAGGGGGACAGCGCAAGAGACCCAGTACTTC.

The table lists this clone with a few counts. The rearrangement links TRBV4-1 to TRBJ2-1, with 10 positions matching TRBD2. Germline V gives CDR1 MGHRA, CDR2 YSYEKL. The CDR3 runs to 17 residues. J gave up 6 bases and V 3 bases, and 11 bases lay outside the gene matches. CDR3 sequence (DNA): TGCGCCAGCAGCCAGGAACGACTAGCGGGTAGACCCAATGAGCAGTTCTTC. Protein product: CASSQERLAGRPNEQFF.

The J gene is TRBJ1-6, the V gene TRBV5-1, with D unclear. CDR3 length equals 14 residues. The V end was cut by 5 bases, the J end by 7 bases, with 13 bases between. The germline gives CDR1 SGHRS, CDR2 YFSETQ. CDR3 amino acids: CASSQTAPNSPLHF. In nucleotides, the CDR3 is TGCGCCAGCAGTCAAACAGCTCCAAATTCACCCCTCCACTTT.

This clone was recorded only once. The rearrangement joins TRBV7-2 to TRBJ1-2; TRBD1 matches at 9 bases. The CDR3 runs to 14 residues. Trimming cost V 6 bases and J 5 bases; bases outside gene matches: 7. Germline-derived CDR1 and CDR2 are SGHTA and FQGNSA. This chain's CDR3 is CASSATGGAYGYTF. CDR3 DNA sequence: TGTGCCAGCAGTGCTACAGGGGGCGCGTATGGCTACACCTTC.

This rearrangement joins TRBV7-9 to TRBJ2-5; the D is unclear. This CDR3 is 15 amino acids long. V was shortened by 1 base and J by 7 bases, with 16 bases between the two germline ends. Looked up from germline, CDR1 is SEHNR and CDR2 is FQNEAQ (reference sequence). The CDR3 sequence is CASSLGETSVGTQYF. The CDR3 DNA follows: TGTGCCAGCAGCTTAGGGGAAACCTCAGTGGGGACCCAGTACTTC.

CDR3 in amino acids: CASSLGQGSSGELFF. Here the CDR3 DNA reads TGCGCCAGCAGCTTGGGACAGGGGAGTTCCGGGGAGCTGTTTTTT. The chain combines TRBV5-1 with TRBJ2-2, with TRBD1 matching over 8 bases. CDR1 and CDR2 from the germline V gene are SGHRS and YFSETQ. The CDR3 totals 15 residues. V lost 0 bases to trimming and J lost 6 bases; unmatched junction nucleotides: 4.

The chain couples TRBV7-3 to TRBJ2-4; weak D call: TRBD2 (6 bases). CDR3 length: 13 amino acids. CDR1 is SGHTA, CDR2 FQGTGA, per germline. V was pared by 5 bases and J by 4 bases, with 9 bases between. The CDR3 protein is CASSADYKNIQYF. As DNA, the CDR3 is TGTGCCAGCAGCGCGGACTATAAAAACATTCAGTACTTC.

This clone was seen just once. The genes are TRBV6-1 and TRBJ1-6, with D maybe TRBD1 (6 bases). The germline V and J ends were trimmed by 0 bases and 10 bases, with 16 bases remaining between them. Germline values: CDR1 MNHNS, CDR2 SASEGT. The CDR3 runs 16 residues. CDR3 loop: CASSEALPRGGSPLHF. The CDR3 bases are TGTGCCAGCAGTGAAGCGCTTCCCAGGGGCGGCTCACCCCTCCACTTT.

The J gene is TRBJ1-5, the V gene TRBV5-5; possibly TRBD1 for D (6 bases). Deletions cut 1 base from V and 3 bases from J, with 11 bases between. Germline CDR1 SGHKS, CDR2 YYEKEE (reference sequence). The CDR3 sequence is 15 residues long. CDR3 DNA sequence: TGTGCCAGCAGCTTGACAGGGACCCACAATCAGCCCCAGCATTTT. Translation gives CASSLTGTHNQPQHF.

The chain is built from TRBV29-1 and TRBJ2-5, with 11 bases fitting TRBD2. Per germline, CDR1 SQVTM and CDR2 ANQGSEA. The CDR3 runs 14 residues. The trim removed 5 bases at V and 4 bases at J, leaving 6 bases unmatched. In DNA, the CDR3 is TGCAGCGTTTCCACCGGACTAGCGGGAGAGACCCAGTACTTC. Its translation: CSVSTGLAGETQYF.